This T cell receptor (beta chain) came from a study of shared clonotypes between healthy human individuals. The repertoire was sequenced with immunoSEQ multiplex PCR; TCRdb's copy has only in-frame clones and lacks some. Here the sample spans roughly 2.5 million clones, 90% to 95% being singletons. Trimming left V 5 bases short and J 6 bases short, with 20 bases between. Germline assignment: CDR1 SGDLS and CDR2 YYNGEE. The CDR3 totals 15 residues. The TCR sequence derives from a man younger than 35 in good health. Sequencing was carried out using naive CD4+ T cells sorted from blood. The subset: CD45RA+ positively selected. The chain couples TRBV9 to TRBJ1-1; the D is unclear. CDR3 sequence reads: CASRGFDDRPSEAFF. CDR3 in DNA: TGTGCCAGCAGGGGGTTCGACGACCGCCCGTCTGAAGCTTTCTTT.